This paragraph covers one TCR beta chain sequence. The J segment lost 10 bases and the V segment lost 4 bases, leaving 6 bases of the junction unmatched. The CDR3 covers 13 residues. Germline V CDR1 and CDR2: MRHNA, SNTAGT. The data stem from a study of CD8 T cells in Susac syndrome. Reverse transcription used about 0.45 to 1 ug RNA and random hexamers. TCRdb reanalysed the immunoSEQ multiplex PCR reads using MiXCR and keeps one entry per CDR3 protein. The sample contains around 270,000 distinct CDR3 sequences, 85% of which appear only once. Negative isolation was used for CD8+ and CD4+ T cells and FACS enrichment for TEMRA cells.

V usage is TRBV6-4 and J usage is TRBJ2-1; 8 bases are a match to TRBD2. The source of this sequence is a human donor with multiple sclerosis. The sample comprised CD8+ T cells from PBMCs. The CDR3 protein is CASSVWREAEQFF. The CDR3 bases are TGTGCCAGCAGTGTCTGGCGGGAGGCCGAGCAGTTCTTC.